The present T cell receptor beta chain was sequenced within a study of neurological immune-mediated disorders. TCRdb used MiXCR to reprocess the 5' RACE reads, holding one entry per CDR3 protein. The profile shows roughly 55,000 distinct CDR3 sequences, 16% of them singletons. This clonotype came up many times. Antigen unknown. General study findings and limits: Healthy controls had more TCR clonal expansion than multiple sclerosis, which showed the least, whereas HTLV-1-associated myelopathy showed the most.

The sequence was obtained from a man aged 55 to 70 in good health. The sequenced sample was PBMCs.

The CDR3 DNA follows: TGCAGTGCTAGTGGGTGGCAGGGGCCCAACACCGGGGAGCTGTTTTTT. It is translated as CSASGWQGPNTGELFF. The chain links TRBV20-1 to TRBJ2-2; a possible D gene is TRBD1 (6 bases). The CDR3 spans 16 residues. Germline V gives CDR1 DFQATT, CDR2 SNEGSKA (reference sequence). V was cut by 3 bases and J by 2 bases, with 16 bases left in between.